This T cell receptor (beta chain) comes out of a study of cytomegalovirus exposure and HLA in healthy donors (dated by TCRdb to the late 2010s). Describing the broader study: A later analysis indicated that the 90 to 150 validation repertoires were generated on the platform also employed for the 700 or so repertoires of the first cohort. The aim of the study was to test whether cataloging public T cell receptors could identify signatures of past pathogen exposure. Besides the first cohort of some 670 subjects, a separate validation cohort made up of 120 different subjects was used. To predict cytomegalovirus infection status, the study combined high-throughput TCR immunosequencing, statistical association of individual TCRs with disease status, and machine learning.

Broad study findings and their caveats: Most TCR sequences were observed very rarely across donors, whereas some public TCRs were present in many individuals. The classifier was reported to diagnose cytomegalovirus status with high specificity and sensitivity in both the original and validation cohorts. A total of roughly 160 TCR beta chains were listed by the study as associated with cytomegalovirus. All 130 or so repertoires were used to score co-occurrence in the validation cohort in a later analysis, because that analysis had no HLA typing for the cohort. In a later analysis, TCRs clustered in the first cohort were found to also tend to co-occur in the roughly 120 validation repertoires, with about 94% of cluster scores above 0. Three of the identified cytomegalovirus-associated TCR beta chains were confirmed in vitro to be specific for cytomegalovirus antigens. It was suggested by the authors that the approach could potentially be generalized to other disease states and immunological phenotypes.

Notes on this clone: No cognate antigen has been identified for it. Base qualities were left out, and no much larger clone turns up one base away.

The donors were included in the validation cohort of some 120 subjects, a group kept apart from the approximately 700-subject first cohort. Libraries were made using the immunoSEQ multiplex PCR assay. Per the original workflow: A statistical classification framework was developed to diagnose cytomegalovirus status using the catalog of TCR beta chain sequences. TCRdb took this table from immuneACCESS and kept in-frame rearrangements with V and J called. Such tables lack part of the clones; where checked against another copy, unresolved V genes explain under half of the gap, and the rest is unexplained. V and J calls plus clone size are reproduced from that table; the DNA served to infer D and trimming. The sample data list some 110,000 clones, and about 82% of these were observed just once. Together, the top ten hold 4% to 6% of the sample. Taken from cysteine to phenylalanine, the CDR3 has 16 residues. Only CDR3 DNA is held: 48 bases, read in frame from base 1. Trimmed from V: 0 bases; trimmed from J: 2 bases; junction bases lacking a gene match: 5. CDR1 and CDR2 are read off the germline V gene (reference sequence) as GTSNPN and SVGIG.

The receptor was derived from a man younger than 30 in good health and CMV-seronegative. Specimen: PBMCs. The chain is made from TRBV30 and TRBJ2-3, and 10 junction bases match TRBD2. CDR3 loop: CAWSVLSGGSTDTQYF. The DNA sequence is given as TGTGCCTGGAGTGTACTTAGCGGGGGGTCCACAGATACGCAGTATTTT.